The next 22 T cell receptor beta chains were all read from a single sample in a study of shared clonotypes between healthy human individuals (TCRdb year 2020). Receptors were amplified or captured by the immunoSEQ multiplex PCR assay. TCRdb re-hosts the immuneACCESS table, in-frame sequences only. Its copies lack some clones; in the studies checked, an unresolved V gene accounts for under half of them, and the cause for the rest is not known. Within this sample are approximately 2.1 million clones, with approximately 93% of them counted one time only. About 0.39% of the sample goes to the ten largest clones. The sequenced sample was naive CD4+ T cells from PBMCs. The cell subset or site label for this specimen denotes: CD45RA+ positively selected. These receptors came from a man in his late teens or twenties in good health. Some clones in this sample may be carry-over from other donors' samples.

V gene TRBV2 combines with J gene TRBJ2-2; TRBD2 agrees at 8 bases. The CDR3 totals 16 residues. The V segment lost 2 bases and the J segment 1 base; nucleotides outside the gene matches: 3. Germline V gene lookup returns CDR1 SNHLY and CDR2 FYNNEI. CDR3 DNA: TGTGCCAGCAGTGAATGGGCGGGAGGGAACACCGGGGAGCTGTTTTTT. This encodes CASSEWAGGNTGELFF.

To note about this clone: This CDR3 is also generated by other DNA sequences in the sample. The V call is TRBV6-1, the J call TRBJ2-2; possible D gene TRBD1, 5 bases. V was shortened by 2 bases and J by 3 bases, with 7 bases between the two germline ends. This CDR3 region has 14 residues. The V gene's germline CDR1 is MNHNS and CDR2 SASEGT. Written as DNA, the CDR3 is TGTGCCAGCAGTGAACAGGGATACACCGGGGAGCTGTTTTTT. Amino acid sequence: CASSEQGYTGELFF.

This clone was picked up one time. The V call is TRBV7-8, the J call TRBJ1-1, with D uncertain. The CDR3 contains 14 residues. The ends were cut back, 5 bases at V and 5 bases at J, with 15 bases in the middle. CDR1 and CDR2 (germline): SGHVS, FQNEAQ. The CDR3 loop reads CASSPYKGQTEAFF. The CDR3 nucleotides are TGTGCCAGCAGCCCGTATAAAGGGCAGACTGAAGCTTTCTTT.

The J gene is TRBJ2-3, the V gene TRBV6-1, with D perhaps matching TRBD1 (5 bases). The CDR3 runs 14 residues. Germline V gene sequence: CDR1 MNHNS, CDR2 SASEGT. Trimming removed 6 bases at V and 2 bases at J, with 12 bases between. The CDR3 DNA sequence: TGTGCCAGCAGGATTACAGGAGACACAGATACGCAGTATTTT. This translates into CASRITGDTDTQYF.

There are a few counts of this clone. Other DNA sequences within the sample encode an identical CDR3. This chain joins TRBV18 and TRBJ2-7; no firm D call. V lost 3 bases and J lost 0, with 3 bases in between. From germline, CDR1 is KGHSH and CDR2 LQKENI. The CDR3 spans 12 residues. This CDR3 reads CASSPSSYEQYF. In nucleotides, the CDR3 is TGTGCCAGCTCACCTAGCTCCTACGAGCAGTACTTC.

On this clone: The sample contains more than one DNA sequence encoding this CDR3. V usage is TRBV5-8 and J usage is TRBJ1-4, with 9 bases identical to TRBD1. Trimming at V came to 4 bases and at J to 4 bases, leaving 2 bases not matched to a gene. The germline gives CDR1 SGHTS, CDR2 YDEGEE. The CDR3 is 14 amino acids. This chain's CDR3 is CASSLGQGNEKLFF. CDR3 in DNA: TGTGCCAGCAGCCTGGGACAGGGTAATGAAAAACTGTTTTTT.

The gene calls are TRBV28 and TRBJ2-5, with 10 bases aligning to TRBD1. With 4 bases clipped from V and 5 bases from J, the junction kept 7 bases outside the gene matches. Germline V CDR1 and CDR2: MDHEN, SYDVKM. There are 15 residues in the CDR3. CDR3 in DNA: TGTGCCAGCAGTTCCGGACAGGGGGGCTGGGAGACCCAGTACTTC. Translated: CASSSGQGGWETQYF.

The chain recombines TRBV7-2 with TRBJ2-2, with 7 bases that match TRBD2. CDR3 length: 15 amino acids. Germline CDR1 and CDR2: SGHTA and FQGNSA. V shed 5 bases and J 6 bases; nucleotides not matched to a gene: 9. In DNA form, the CDR3 reads TGTGCCAGCAGCCTAGGGGCGGGAGTCGCCGGGGAGCTGTTTTTT. Translation: CASSLGAGVAGELFF.

The chain recombines TRBV5-1 with TRBJ2-5; a possible D gene is TRBD2 (6 bases). Germline loops: CDR1 SGHRS, CDR2 YFSETQ. Between the trimmed V and J ends, which lost 0 bases and 4 bases, there was a span of 13 bases. The CDR3 runs to 15 residues. This CDR3 is CASSLGGGNGETQYF. CDR3 nucleotide sequence: TGCGCCAGCAGCTTGGGAGGAGGGAACGGAGAGACCCAGTACTTC.

This rearrangement joins TRBV11-2 to TRBJ2-1; 12 nucleotides match TRBD2. Trimming removed 2 bases from V and 1 base from J; junction bases left unmatched: 3. CDR1 and CDR2 from the germline V gene are SGHAT and FQNNGV. The CDR3 totals 17 residues. In DNA form, the CDR3 reads TGTGCCAGCAGCTTACTAGCGGGAGGGAGTTCCTACAATGAGCAGTTCTTC. Residues: CASSLLAGGSSYNEQFF.

V gene TRBV5-4 combines with J gene TRBJ2-7; 7 bases fit TRBD2. Germline V lookup: CDR1 SGHNT, CDR2 YYREEE (reference sequence). This CDR3 is 15 amino acids long. Losses at the gene ends were 0 bases for V and 6 bases for J; bases not matched to a gene: 9. The CDR3 coding sequence is TGTGCCAGCAGCTTGGACGCTAGCGGCCCCGTCGAGCAGTACTTC. Translated, it gives CASSLDASGPVEQYF.

The gene calls are TRBV9 and TRBJ1-4, with D possibly TRBD1 on 5 matching bases. V was trimmed by 3 bases and J by 8 bases, leaving 11 bases between them. CDR1 and CDR2 (germline): SGDLS, YYNGEE. This CDR3 comprises 13 residues. CDR3 bases: TGTGCCAGCAGCGGCGACAGTGGAGAAAAACTGTTTTTT. Amino acid sequence: CASSGDSGEKLFF.

The chain employs TRBV11-2 and TRBJ2-1, with 9 bases that match TRBD1. Germline V gene sequence: CDR1 SGHAT, CDR2 FQNNGV. V lost 6 bases and J lost 4; bases outside the gene matches: 7. The length of the CDR3 is 15 residues. CDR3 amino acids: CASRPGTGLYNEQFF. Written as DNA, the CDR3 is TGTGCCAGCAGACCCGGGACAGGGCTATACAATGAGCAGTTCTTC.

The chain recombines TRBV15 with TRBJ1-2, with D tentatively TRBD1 (5 bases). V was shortened by 6 bases and J by 1 base, with 12 bases between the two germline ends. The CDR3 is 14 amino acids. From germline, CDR1 is LNHNV and CDR2 YYDKDF (reference sequence). This CDR3 reads CATSSREGNYGYTF. Written as DNA, the CDR3 is TGTGCCACCAGTAGCAGGGAGGGTAACTATGGCTACACCTTC.

The gene calls are TRBV9 and TRBJ1-4, with 8 bases lining up with TRBD1. Germline V gives CDR1 SGDLS, CDR2 YYNGEE. V trimming: 1 base; J trimming: 6 bases; junction bases outside the gene matches: 2. This CDR3 contains 14 residues. The CDR3 loop is CASSVTGGYEKLFF. In nucleotides, the CDR3 is TGTGCCAGCAGCGTAACAGGGGGGTATGAAAAACTGTTTTTT. The full variable domain, with the rest looked up from reference TRBV9 and TRBJ1-4, is DSGVTQTPKHLITATGQRVTLRCSPRSGDLSVYWYQQSLDQGLQFLIQYYNGEERAKGNILERFSAQQFPDLHSELNLSSLELGDSALYFCASSVTGGYEKLFFGSGTQLSVL.

V gene TRBV6-5 combines with J gene TRBJ2-5; 7 nucleotides agree with TRBD2. Germline V gene sequence: CDR1 MNHEY, CDR2 SVGAGI. The CDR3 contains 16 residues. With V trimmed by 0 bases and J by 9 bases, 13 bases remained unmatched. The CDR3 DNA is TGTGCCAGCAGTTACTCAGGGGACTATACCAAGGCAGCCCAGTACTTC. Protein product: CASSYSGDYTKAAQYF.

The V call is TRBV5-4, the J call TRBJ2-3; D is possibly TRBD1 (6 bases). Germline CDR1 and CDR2: SGHNT and YYREEE (reference sequence). The V end lost 1 base, the J end lost 2 bases, and 11 bases lay between the germline ends. The CDR3 extends over 15 amino acids. The DNA of the CDR3 is TGTGCCAGCAGCTTGCGCAGGGGAGACACAGATACGCAGTATTTT. Translating it yields CASSLRRGDTDTQYF.

The rearrangement links TRBV28 to TRBJ2-3; D uncertain. The CDR3 consists of 14 residues. CDR1 is MDHEN, CDR2 SYDVKM, per germline. V was clipped by 6 bases and J by 1 base, with 11 bases between them. The CDR3 DNA follows: TGTGCCAGCAGACCCGAAGTGGGCACAGATACGCAGTATTTT. Its translation: CASRPEVGTDTQYF.

This clone has a single count. The J gene is TRBJ2-3, the V gene TRBV4-1, with D possibly matching TRBD2 (6 bases). CDR3 size: 15 residues. With 4 bases removed from V and 0 bases from J, the gap between germline ends came to 11 bases. Per the germline V gene, CDR1 is MGHRA and CDR2 is YSYEKL. CDR3 amino acids: CASSLPGTSTDTQYF. The CDR3 DNA reads TGCGCCAGCAGCCTACCCGGGACTAGCACAGATACGCAGTATTTT.

CDR3 DNA: TGTGCCAGCAGTTTAGGGGGGGCAGGAGTAGTCCAGCCCCAGCATTTT. This translates into CASSLGGAGVVQPQHF. The chain combines TRBV28 with TRBJ1-5, with D possibly being TRBD1 (6 bases). Germline loops: CDR1 MDHEN, CDR2 SYDVKM. V was cut by 2 bases and J by 7 bases, with 18 bases left in between. The CDR3 has 16 residues.

The rearrangement joins TRBV30 to TRBJ2-7; 9 bases agree with TRBD1. The junction had 5 bases not matched to a gene; V was cut back by 5 bases and J by 0 bases. Germline-derived CDR1 and CDR2 are GTSNPN and SVGIG (reference sequence). This CDR3 contains 14 residues. CDR3 region: CAWVGTGTSYEQYF. Here the CDR3 DNA reads TGTGCCTGGGTCGGGACAGGGACCTCCTACGAGCAGTACTTC.

The V call is TRBV7-2, the J call TRBJ2-4; no firm D call. Between the trimmed V and J ends, which lost 5 bases and 0 bases, there was a span of 8 bases. This CDR3 comprises 14 residues. Germline values: CDR1 SGHTA, CDR2 FQGNSA. The CDR3 sequence is CASSPLEAKNIQYF. The CDR3 DNA follows: TGTGCCAGCAGCCCCTTGGAAGCCAAAAACATTCAGTACTTC.